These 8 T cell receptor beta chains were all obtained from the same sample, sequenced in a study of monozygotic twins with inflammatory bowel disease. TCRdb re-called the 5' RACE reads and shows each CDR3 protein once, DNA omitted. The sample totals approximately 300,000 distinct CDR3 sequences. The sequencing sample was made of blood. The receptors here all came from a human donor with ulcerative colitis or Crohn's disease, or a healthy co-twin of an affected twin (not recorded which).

CDR3 sequence reads: CSAPAPGRTNTEAFF. The rearrangement uses TRBV20-1 and TRBJ1-1; TCRdb's D call, TRBD1, is unchecked because there is no DNA. Germline CDR1 DFQATT, CDR2 SNEGSKA (reference sequence). The CDR3 has 15 amino acids.

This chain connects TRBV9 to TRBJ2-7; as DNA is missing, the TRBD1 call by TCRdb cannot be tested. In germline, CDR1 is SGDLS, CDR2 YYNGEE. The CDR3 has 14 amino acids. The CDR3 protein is CASSSGGETYEQYF.

CDR3 sequence reads: CSVEGNRGNTEAFF. The chain uses TRBV29-1 and TRBJ1-1; with no DNA, the TCRdb D assignment of TRBD1 cannot be verified. The germline V gene encodes CDR1 SQVTM and CDR2 ANQGSEA. This CDR3 has 14 residues.

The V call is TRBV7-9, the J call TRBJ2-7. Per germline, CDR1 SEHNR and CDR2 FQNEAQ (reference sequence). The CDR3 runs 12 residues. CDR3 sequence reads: CASSLISHEQYF.

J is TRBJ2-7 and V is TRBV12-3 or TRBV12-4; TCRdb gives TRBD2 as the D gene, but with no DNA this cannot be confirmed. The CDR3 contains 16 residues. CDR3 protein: CASSFRPTSGGSEQYF.

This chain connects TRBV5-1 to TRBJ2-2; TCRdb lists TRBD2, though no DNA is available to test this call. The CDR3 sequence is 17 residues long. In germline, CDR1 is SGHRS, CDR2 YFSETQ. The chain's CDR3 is CASSLPRRGKNTGELFF.

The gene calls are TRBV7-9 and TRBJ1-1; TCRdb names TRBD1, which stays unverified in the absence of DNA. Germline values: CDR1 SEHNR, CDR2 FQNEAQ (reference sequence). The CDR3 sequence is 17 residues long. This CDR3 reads CASSNLRAGTDQVEAFF. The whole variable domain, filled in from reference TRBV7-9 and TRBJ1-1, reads DTGVSQNPRHKITKRGQNVTFRCDPISEHNRLYWYRQTLGQGPEFLTYFQNEAQLEKSRLLSDRFSAERPKGSFSTLEIQRTEQGDSAMYLCASSNLRAGTDQVEAFFGQGTRLTVV.

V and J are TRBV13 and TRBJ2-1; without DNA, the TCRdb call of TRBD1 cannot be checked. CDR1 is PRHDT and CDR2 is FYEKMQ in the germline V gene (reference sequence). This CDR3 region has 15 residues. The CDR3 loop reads CASSLGGGAYNEQFF.